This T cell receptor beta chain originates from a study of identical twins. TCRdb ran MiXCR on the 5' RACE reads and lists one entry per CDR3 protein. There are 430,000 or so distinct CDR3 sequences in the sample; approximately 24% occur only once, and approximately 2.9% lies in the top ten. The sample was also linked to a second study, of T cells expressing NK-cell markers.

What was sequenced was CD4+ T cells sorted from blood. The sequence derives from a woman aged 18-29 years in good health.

CDR3 in amino acids: CASSARQAIDTQYF. Written as DNA, the CDR3 is TGTGCCAGCAGCGCGCGACAGGCCATAGATACGCAGTATTTT. V is TRBV7-2 and J is TRBJ2-3; possible D gene TRBD1, 6 bases. The CDR3 length is 14 residues. Germline V gene data show CDR1 as SGHTA and CDR2 as FQGNSA. V lost 5 bases, J lost 5 bases, and 14 bases lay in between.